The T cell receptor (delta chain) under discussion was sequenced for a study of γδ T cells in repeated Plasmodium falciparum infection. Study in general: Malaria-naive adults were infected with P. falciparum NF54 four times over about 600 days. Each infection was followed by sampling at 21 days, plus baseline and some pre-infection draws.

TCRdb reapplied CATT to the multiplex PCR reads. The data contain 75,000 to 100,000 delta-chain clones, almost 1.5% of them singletons. In regard to this clone: Its antigen remains unidentified. Mismatch with germline at one junction end may stem from a read error. At the DNA level, this CDR3 is encoded by other sequences in the same sample as well.

The study, taken as a whole, reports: Malian children's Vdelta2-negative repertoires appeared more expanded and less diverse than Australians'.

Vgamma9/Vdelta2+ and Vdelta2-negative gammadelta T cells were flow-sorted from PBMC for bulk sequencing. The CDR3 covers 24 residues. The germline V gene has CDR1 TSWWSYY and CDR2 QGS. Sequencing was carried out using gamma-delta T cells from blood. The V call is TRDV1, the J call TRDJ1; 7 nucleotides line up with TRDD3. No J segment appears in TCRdb, so it was assigned here by matching the sequence to germline. The source of this sequence is a pool of human donors (malaria-infected and uninfected, not separated). This chain's CDR3 is CALGERDTSGILTPDGVNTDKLIF. The DNA of the CDR3 is TGTGCTCTTGGGGAACGGGATACAAGCGGGATACTAACCCCCGATGGAGTTAACACGGATAAACTCATCTTT.